This T cell receptor (beta chain) stems from a study of blood T cells in healthy people across ages. As regards this clonotype: Its antigen is currently unknown.

Study-wide findings and caveats: Older age went with lower TCR beta diversity per million T cells, in a roughly linear way. Diversity estimates from one million T cells were considered underestimates.

Looked up from germline, CDR1 is DFQATT and CDR2 is SNEGSKA (reference sequence). V dropped 0 bases and J dropped 3 bases, with 14 bases sitting between them. The CDR3 has 15 residues. Using a J-beta primer mix together with a sample-barcoded 5' primer, a second PCR was run for roughly 6 to 12 cycles. No fewer than 2.5 million CDR3-containing paired-end reads came from each sample. TCRdb processed the 5' RACE reads anew with MiXCR; each CDR3 protein has one entry. The data contain 270,000 or so distinct CDR3 sequences, around 27% of them seen just once; the ten biggest clones take up over 25%. Isolation of PBMCs gave at least 7 million cells per sample.

The rearrangement joins TRBV20-1 to TRBJ1-1; TRBD1 might be the D (6 bases). The TCR sequence derives from a woman between 65 and 79 years old in good health. Sequencing was done on a sample of blood. The CDR3 loop reads CSARDTGWGDTEAFF. The CDR3 DNA reads as TGCAGTGCTAGAGATACAGGGTGGGGGGACACTGAAGCTTTCTTT.